A selection of T cell receptor beta chains follows, all from one sample in a study of beta chain features in type 1 diabetes. Sequencing used immunoSEQ multiplex PCR; TCRdb keeps in-frame clones, though not all of them. The sample lists under 900,000 clones; roughly 15% were seen once. The specimen sequenced was naive CD4+ T cells from blood. The receptor source for this set is a woman younger than 35 in good health. Both conserved end residues are part of each CDR3. A D gene is named only where the DNA matches it firmly. Size values are once, few and many counts, or a class for expanded clones, and some rows have none.

CASSPLGTGANTGELFF | TGTGCCAGCTCACCACTTGGGACAGGGGCCAACACCGGGGAGCTGTTTTTT | TRBV18 | few | TRBJ2-2 | TRBD1
CASSFLHSGNQPQHF | TGTGCCAGCAGCTTCCTACACTCGGGCAATCAGCCCCAGCATTTT | TRBV7-2 | few | TRBJ1-5 | -
CASGGERSSTDTQYF | TGTGCCAGCGGGGGGGAGAGATCTAGCACAGATACGCAGTATTTT | TRBV7-9 | few | TRBJ2-3 | TRBD2
CASSFGTARNTEAFF | TGTGCCAGCAGTTTCGGGACAGCCCGCAACACTGAAGCTTTCTTT | TRBV28 | - | TRBJ1-1 | TRBD1
CASSQDTQAQYF | TGTGCCAGCAGCCAAGATACCCAGGCTCAGTACTTC | TRBV4-2 | few | TRBJ2-7 | -
CASSLAQEQFF | TGTGCCAGCAGCTTGGCCCAAGAGCAGTTCTTC | TRBV5-4 | - | TRBJ2-1 | -
CASRGTGAYEQYF | TGTGCCAGCAGAGGGACAGGAGCCTACGAGCAGTACTTC | TRBV28 | few | TRBJ2-7 | TRBD1
CASSLSGQGNHEQYF | TGTGCCAGCAGCTTATCAGGACAGGGGAACCACGAGCAGTACTTC | TRBV7-9 | - | TRBJ2-7 | TRBD1
CASSEGGLSYEQYF | TGTGCCAGCAGTGAAGGCGGACTCTCCTACGAGCAGTACTTC | TRBV25-1 | - | TRBJ2-7 | -
CASNRDYEYNEQFF | TGTGCCAGCAACCGGGACTACGAATACAATGAGCAGTTCTTC | TRBV2 | few | TRBJ2-1 | TRBD2
CASTEGQGSNQPQHF | TGTGCCAGTACCGAGGGACAGGGGTCCAACCAGCCCCAGCATTTT | TRBV19 | few | TRBJ1-5 | TRBD1
CAISEGRPYGYTF | TGTGCCATCAGTGAGGGCAGGCCCTATGGCTACACCTTC | TRBV6-5 | - | TRBJ1-2 | -
CASRLQGQQSGANVLTF | TGTGCCAGTAGGCTGCAGGGGCAACAATCTGGGGCCAACGTCCTGACTTTC | TRBV19 | few | TRBJ2-6 | -
CASSLRFPGTGGYTF | TGTGCCAGCAGCTTAAGGTTTCCGGGAACGGGAGGCTACACCTTC | TRBV7-2 | - | TRBJ1-2 | -
CASSRLGEQFF | TGTGCTAGCTCAAGGCTGGGTGAGCAGTTCTTC | TRBV12-5 | - | TRBJ2-1 | -
CASRPGRTDTQYF | TGTGCCAGTAGGCCAGGACGCACAGATACGCAGTATTTT | TRBV19 | few | TRBJ2-3 | -
CSVSLDRVTYEQYF | TGCAGCGTTTCACTGGACAGGGTCACCTACGAGCAGTACTTC | TRBV29-1 | few | TRBJ2-7 | TRBD1
CASSLDSNEQFF | TGTGCCAGCAGCTTGGACAGCAATGAGCAGTTCTTC | TRBV5-6 | few | TRBJ2-1 | -
CATSRGEETQYF | TGTGCCACCAGCAGAGGTGAAGAGACCCAGTACTTC | TRBV15 | - | TRBJ2-5 | -
CASSYSGLAGGGEQFF | TGTGCCAGCAGTTACTCTGGACTAGCGGGAGGCGGTGAGCAGTTCTTC | TRBV6-6 | few | TRBJ2-1 | TRBD2
CASSIVGGRAYGYTF | TGTGCCAGTAGTATCGTCGGGGGAAGGGCCTATGGCTACACCTTC | TRBV19 | few | TRBJ1-2 | -
CASSETVTRYEQYF | TGTGCCAGTAGCGAGACAGTTACCCGCTACGAGCAGTACTTC | TRBV19 | - | TRBJ2-7 | -
CASSPRTANYGYTF | TGTGCCAGCAGCCCCCGGACAGCAAACTATGGCTACACCTTC | TRBV9 | few | TRBJ1-2 | -
CASGRVSGVYNEQFF | TGTGCCAGTGGGAGGGTTAGCGGAGTCTACAATGAGCAGTTCTTC | TRBV19 | - | TRBJ2-1 | TRBD2
CASRLTSAPGELFF | TGTGCCAGCAGACTAACTAGCGCCCCCGGGGAGCTGTTTTTT | TRBV7-9 | few | TRBJ2-2 | TRBD2
CATRGSGDTQYF | TGTGCCACCCGGGGGTCCGGGGATACGCAGTATTTT | TRBV7-3 | - | TRBJ2-3 | -
CASSQYGTSGIPVQETQYF | TGTGCCAGCTCACAATACGGGACTAGCGGCATTCCCGTTCAAGAGACCCAGTACTTC | TRBV18 | - | TRBJ2-5 | TRBD2
CASSLMGDQPQHF | TGTGCCAGCAGCTTAATGGGAGATCAGCCCCAGCATTTT | TRBV7-2 | few | TRBJ1-5 | -
CAWDQGLSEGTEAFF | TGTGCCTGGGATCAGGGGTTAAGTGAGGGGACTGAAGCTTTCTTT | TRBV30 | few | TRBJ1-1 | -
CASSGSAGTNTGELFF | TGTGCCAGCAGCGGATCAGCGGGAACGAACACCGGGGAGCTGTTTTTT | TRBV9 | few | TRBJ2-2 | TRBD2
CASSQVAQGLAGGPEHQETQYF | TGCGCCAGCAGTCAAGTCGCCCAGGGACTAGCGGGAGGACCAGAACACCAAGAGACCCAGTACTTC | TRBV23-1 | - | TRBJ2-5 | TRBD2
CASSLNPGSGANVLTF | TGCGCCAGCAGCCTCAACCCAGGGTCTGGGGCCAACGTCCTGACTTTC | TRBV5-4 | - | TRBJ2-6 | -
CASSAERVGPETQYF | TGTGCCAGCAGCGCAGAGAGAGTAGGCCCGGAGACCCAGTACTTC | TRBV2 | - | TRBJ2-5 | -
CASSPSFQETQYF | TGTGCCAGCAGCCCAAGCTTCCAAGAGACCCAGTACTTC | TRBV7-2 | few | TRBJ2-5 | -
CASSRGHKDHYGYTF | TGTGCCAGCAGCCGGGGACATAAGGATCACTATGGCTACACCTTC | TRBV4-2 | - | TRBJ1-2 | -
CASSGGLVINTQYF | TGTGCCAGCAGCGGGGGACTAGTCATAAATACGCAGTATTTT | TRBV7-2 | - | TRBJ2-3 | TRBD2